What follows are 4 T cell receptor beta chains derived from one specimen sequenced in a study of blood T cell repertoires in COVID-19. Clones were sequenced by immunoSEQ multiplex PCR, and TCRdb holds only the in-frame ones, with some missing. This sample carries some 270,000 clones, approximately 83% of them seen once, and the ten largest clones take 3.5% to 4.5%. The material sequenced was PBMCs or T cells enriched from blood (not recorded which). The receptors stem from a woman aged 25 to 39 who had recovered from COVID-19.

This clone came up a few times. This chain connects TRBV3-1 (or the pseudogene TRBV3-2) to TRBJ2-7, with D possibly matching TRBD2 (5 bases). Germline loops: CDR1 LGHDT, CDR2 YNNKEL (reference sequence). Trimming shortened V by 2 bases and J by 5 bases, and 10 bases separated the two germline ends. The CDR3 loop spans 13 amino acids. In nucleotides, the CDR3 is TGTGCCAGCAGCCAACCTCGGGGTCACGAGCAGTACTTC. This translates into CASSQPRGHEQYF.

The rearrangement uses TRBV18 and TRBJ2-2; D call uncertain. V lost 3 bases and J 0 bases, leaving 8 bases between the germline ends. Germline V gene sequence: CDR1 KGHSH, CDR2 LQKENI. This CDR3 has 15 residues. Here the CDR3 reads CASSPAAANTGELFF. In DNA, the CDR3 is TGTGCCAGCTCACCGGCCGCCGCGAACACCGGGGAGCTGTTTTTT.

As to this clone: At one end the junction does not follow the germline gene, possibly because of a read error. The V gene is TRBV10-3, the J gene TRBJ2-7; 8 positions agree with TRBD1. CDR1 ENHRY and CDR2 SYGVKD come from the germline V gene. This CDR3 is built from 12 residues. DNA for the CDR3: TGTGCCATCGGTGACAGGGGCTACGAGCAGTACTTC. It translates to CAIGDRGYEQYF.

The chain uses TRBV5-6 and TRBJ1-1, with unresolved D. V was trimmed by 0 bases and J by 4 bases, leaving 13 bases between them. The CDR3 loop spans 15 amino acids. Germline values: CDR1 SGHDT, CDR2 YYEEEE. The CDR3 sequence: CASSLGYGSGTEAFF. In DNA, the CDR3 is TGTGCCAGCAGCTTGGGGTACGGGTCGGGCACTGAAGCTTTCTTT. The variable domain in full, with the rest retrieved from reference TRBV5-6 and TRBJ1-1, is DAGVTQSPTHLIKTRGQQVTLRCSPKSGHDTVSWYQQALGQGPQFIFQYYEEEERQRGNFPDRFSGHQFPNYSSELNVNALLLGDSALYLCASSLGYGSGTEAFFGQGTRLTVV.